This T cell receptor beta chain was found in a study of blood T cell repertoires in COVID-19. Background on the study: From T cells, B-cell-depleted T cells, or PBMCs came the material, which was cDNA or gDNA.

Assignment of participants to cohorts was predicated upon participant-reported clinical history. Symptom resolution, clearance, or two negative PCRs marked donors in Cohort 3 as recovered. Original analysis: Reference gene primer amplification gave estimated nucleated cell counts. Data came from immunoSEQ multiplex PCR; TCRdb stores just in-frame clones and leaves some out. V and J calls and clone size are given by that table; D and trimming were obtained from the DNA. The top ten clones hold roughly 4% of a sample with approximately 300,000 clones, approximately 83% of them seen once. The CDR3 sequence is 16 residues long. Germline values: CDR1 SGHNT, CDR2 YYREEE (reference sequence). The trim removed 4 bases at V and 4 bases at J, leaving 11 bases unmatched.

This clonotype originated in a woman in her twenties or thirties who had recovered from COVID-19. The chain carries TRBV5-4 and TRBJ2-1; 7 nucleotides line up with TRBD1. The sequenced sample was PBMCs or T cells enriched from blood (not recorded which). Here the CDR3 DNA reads TGTGCCAGCAGCCAGGAGAAGGGACAGCCTTACAATGAGCAGTTCTTC. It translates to CASSQEKGQPYNEQFF.